This T cell receptor (beta chain) was sequenced in a study of lymphopenia after photon versus proton radiotherapy (dated by TCRdb to the late 2010s). For the study in its entirety: In patients with gastrointestinal tumors who developed high-grade lymphopenia, the study compared the immunological effects of photon radiation therapy with those of proton radiation therapy. The cohort included 20 patients with gastrointestinal tumors who developed lymphopenia after receiving either photon or proton therapy. The study aimed to characterize how the two radiation modalities differ in their impact on the immune system. What the work shows at the level of the full study, not this receptor alone: After the lymphocyte count nadir, repertoires from photon-treated patients showed oligoclonal expansion, particularly of CD8+ Temra cells, and this expansion drove the decline in diversity. Relative stability during treatment was observed in proton-treated patients, whereas loss of naive T cells and TCR diversity and gain of effector/memory populations were observed in photon-treated patients. The survival association was examined only in patients who died, and the authors described better survival with proton therapy as a possibility, not as a demonstrated result. Across the cohort, an inverse correlation was found between a larger post-nadir drop in TCR diversity and overall survival time among patients who died.

Details on this clone: The clone's antigen remains unknown. No much larger clone is present one base from it, and per-base qualities are unavailable.

The CDR3 has 14 amino acids, counting the end cysteine and phenylalanine. The CDR3 DNA has 42 bases and is translated from base 1. Trimming at the junction amounts to 1 base on V and 1 base on J, and the germline ends lie 5 bases apart. CDR1 LNHNV and CDR2 YYDKDF were looked up in the germline V gene (reference sequence). The method was the immunoSEQ multiplex PCR assay. Deep sequencing of rearranged TCR beta loci, alongside multiparametric flow cytometry, was used to profile T cell repertoires. Not all clones reach the TCRdb copy of this immuneACCESS table, which keeps in-frame sequences only. Checked studies attribute under half of the gap to unresolved V genes and leave the rest unexplained. For this sample there are some 26,000 clones; around 81% appear just once. Roughly 29% of the sample belongs to the ten largest clones.

The chain was built from TRBV15 and TRBJ2-1; the D call is tentative, TRBD1 or TRBD2, as each matches 5 bases. The origin of this receptor is a man aged 45-65 years with gastric cancer. This material consisted of peripheral blood, taken from a patient treated with photon-based radiotherapy. The CDR3 has the sequence CATSRGGSYNEQFF. The nucleotide sequence reads TGTGCCACCAGCAGAGGGGGGTCCTACAATGAGCAGTTCTTC.